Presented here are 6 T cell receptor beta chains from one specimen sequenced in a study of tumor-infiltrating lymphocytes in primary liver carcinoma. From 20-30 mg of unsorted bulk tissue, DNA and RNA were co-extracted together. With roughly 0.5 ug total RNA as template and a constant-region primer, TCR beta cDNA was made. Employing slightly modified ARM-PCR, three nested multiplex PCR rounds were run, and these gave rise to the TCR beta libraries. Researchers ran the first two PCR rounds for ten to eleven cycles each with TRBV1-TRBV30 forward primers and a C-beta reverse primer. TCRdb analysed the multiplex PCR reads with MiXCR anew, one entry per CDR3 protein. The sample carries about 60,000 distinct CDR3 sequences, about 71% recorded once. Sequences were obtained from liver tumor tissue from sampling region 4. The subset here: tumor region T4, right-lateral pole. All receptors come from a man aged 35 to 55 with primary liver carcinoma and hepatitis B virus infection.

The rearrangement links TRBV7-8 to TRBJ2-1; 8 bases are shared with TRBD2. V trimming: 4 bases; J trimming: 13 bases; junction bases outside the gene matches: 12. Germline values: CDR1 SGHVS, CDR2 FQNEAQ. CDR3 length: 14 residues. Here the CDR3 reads CASSSLPGLVVQFF. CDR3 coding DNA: TGTGCCAGCAGCTCCCTACCGGGACTAGTGGTCCAGTTCTTC.

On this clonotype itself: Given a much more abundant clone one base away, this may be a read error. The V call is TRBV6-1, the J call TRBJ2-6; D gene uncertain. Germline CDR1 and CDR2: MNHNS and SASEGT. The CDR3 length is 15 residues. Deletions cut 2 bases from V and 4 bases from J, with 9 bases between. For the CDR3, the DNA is TGTGCCAGCAGTGAATCCTCCCAAGGGGCCAACGTCCTGACTTTC. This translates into CASSESSQGANVLTF.

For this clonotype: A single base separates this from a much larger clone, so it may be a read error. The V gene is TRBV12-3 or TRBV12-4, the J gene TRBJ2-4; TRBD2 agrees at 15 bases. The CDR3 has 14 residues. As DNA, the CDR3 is TGTGTCGGCAGTCTCGGGACTAGCGGGAGGATTCAGTACTTC. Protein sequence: CVGSLGTSGRIQYF.

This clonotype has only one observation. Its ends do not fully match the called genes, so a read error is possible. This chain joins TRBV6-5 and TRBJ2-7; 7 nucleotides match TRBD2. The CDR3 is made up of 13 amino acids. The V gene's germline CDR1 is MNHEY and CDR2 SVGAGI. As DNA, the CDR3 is TGCGTCAGCAGTTACTCGGGGGGTGACGAGCTGTACTTC. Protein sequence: CVSSYSGGDELYF.

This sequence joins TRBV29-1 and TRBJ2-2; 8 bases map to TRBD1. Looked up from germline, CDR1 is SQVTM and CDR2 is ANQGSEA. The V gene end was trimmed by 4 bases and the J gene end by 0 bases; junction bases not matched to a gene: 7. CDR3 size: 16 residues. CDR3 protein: CSVAGQAATNTGELFF. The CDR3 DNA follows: TGCAGCGTTGCGGGACAGGCGGCAACGAACACCGGGGAGCTGTTTTTT.

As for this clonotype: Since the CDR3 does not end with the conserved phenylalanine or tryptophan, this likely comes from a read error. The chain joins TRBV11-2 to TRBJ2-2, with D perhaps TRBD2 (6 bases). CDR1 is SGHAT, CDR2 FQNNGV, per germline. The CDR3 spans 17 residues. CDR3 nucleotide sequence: TGTGTCAGCAGCTTAGCATTAGGAGGGGCGAACACCAGGGAGCTGTTTCTG. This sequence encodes CVSSLALGGANTRELFL.